At least ten counts were recorded for the clone carrying this T cell receptor beta chain. Its antigen remains unknown. This sample was taken from a study of T cells in Graves' hyperthyroidism and ophthalmopathy. Amplified regions were TCR beta CDR3 sequences from RNA transcripts. HTBI primers were employed in a first-round RT-PCR of the TCR CDR3. TCRdb used MiXCR to reprocess the multiplex PCR reads, holding one entry per CDR3 protein. The sample comprises approximately 690,000 distinct CDR3 sequences, around 13% of which are singletons, and 12% rests with the top ten. Whole-study results and caveats: The authors' 13 V-J model separated ophthalmopathy from stable hyperthyroidism.

Together with thyroid ultrasound, orbital computed tomography, serum thyroxine and TRAb, clinical symptoms were used for diagnoses. Germline V gene lookup returns CDR1 SNHLY and CDR2 FYNNEI. V gave up 4 bases and J gave up 2 bases; unmatched junction bases: 3. This CDR3 comprises 15 residues. Source material: blood. V usage is TRBV2 and J usage is TRBJ2-3, with 10 bases that match TRBD2. The clonotype comes from a woman aged 45-60 years with Graves' ophthalmopathy. CDR3 amino acids: CASSVTSGDTDTQYF. The CDR3 region has the DNA TGTGCCAGCAGTGTTACTAGCGGGGACACAGATACGCAGTATTTT. The full variable domain, rest sourced from reference TRBV2 and TRBJ2-3, is EPEVTQTPSHQVTQMGQEVILRCVPISNHLYFYWYRQILGQKVEFLVSFYNNEISEKSEIFDDQFSVERPDGSNFTLKIRSTKLEDSAMYFCASSVTSGDTDTQYFGPGTRLTVL.